The 18 T cell receptor beta chains below come from one sample, sequenced in a study of cytomegalovirus exposure and HLA in healthy donors. Researchers ran the PCR with 60 Vbeta and 13 Jbeta primers. The assay was immunoSEQ multiplex PCR, and TCRdb's table has in-frame clones only and misses some. The profile shows about 190,000 clones, over 70% of them singletons. The sample comprised PBMCs. The receptors shown here come from a woman younger than 30 in good health and CMV-seropositive.

This chain joins TRBV11-1 and TRBJ2-7; possible D gene TRBD2, 6 bases. Germline lookup yields CDR1 SGHAT and CDR2 FQDESV (reference sequence). The CDR3 is made up of 15 amino acids. Trimming left V 5 bases short and J 3 bases short, with 17 bases between. CDR3 sequence (DNA): TGTGCCAGCAGCACCTCCTCGGGAGAGAACTACGAGCAGTACTTC. Translated, it gives CASSTSSGENYEQYF.

The chain combines TRBV7-2 with TRBJ2-1; TRBD2 matches at 15 bases. Germline V gene data show CDR1 as SGHTA and CDR2 as FQGNSA. CDR3 length: 15 residues. V trimming: 5 bases; J trimming: 12 bases; junction bases outside the gene matches: 8. In nucleotides, the CDR3 is TGTGCCAGCAGCCCAGGGACTAGCGGGGGGACGTCGCAGTTCTTC. It translates to CASSPGTSGGTSQFF.

This clone was seen just once. The V call is TRBV7-2, the J call TRBJ2-5, with 12 bases aligning to TRBD2. The CDR3 runs to 21 residues. J was trimmed by 5 bases and V by 0 bases; bases with no gene match: 19. The germline V gene has CDR1 SGHTA and CDR2 FQGNSA. DNA for the CDR3: TGTGCCAGCAGCTTAGCGAGTTATGCTAGCGGGGGGGCGTCATTCAGGGAGACCCAGTACTTC. Translated: CASSLASYASGGASFRETQYF.

The V gene is TRBV9, the J gene TRBJ2-2, with 12 bases identical to TRBD2. The germline CDR1 and CDR2 sequences are SGDLS and YYNGEE. The CDR3 is 19 amino acids. V lost 3 bases and J lost 0; bases outside the gene matches: 9. CDR3 in DNA: TGTGCCAGCAGCGCTCGTCCACTAGCGGGGGGACCGAACACCGGGGAGCTGTTTTTT. Amino acids: CASSARPLAGGPNTGELFF.

The J gene is TRBJ1-2, the V gene TRBV14; 9 bases match TRBD1. The CDR3 runs 15 residues. With 1 base clipped from V and 8 bases from J, the junction kept 8 bases outside the gene matches. Germline V gives CDR1 SGHDN, CDR2 FVKESK. The CDR3 sequence is CASSQVTGGIGGYTF. CDR3 nucleotide sequence: TGTGCCAGCAGCCAAGTGACAGGGGGTATTGGCGGCTACACCTTC.

The genes are TRBV18 and TRBJ2-5, with 9 bases identical to TRBD1. The germline CDR1 and CDR2 sequences are KGHSH and LQKENI. The CDR3 covers 14 residues. Trimming removed 6 bases from V and 4 bases from J; junction bases left unmatched: 6. The CDR3 region is CASSRTGAGETQYF. The CDR3 nucleotides read TGTGCCAGCTCCAGGACAGGGGCAGGAGAGACCCAGTACTTC.

V is TRBV29-1 and J is TRBJ1-1; D is uncertain. This CDR3 is 12 amino acids long. Germline V gives CDR1 SQVTM, CDR2 ANQGSEA. Trimming shortened V by 4 bases and J by 2 bases, and 8 bases separated the two germline ends. CDR3 in amino acids: CSVVLINTEAFF. The CDR3, as DNA: TGCAGCGTTGTCCTTATAAACACTGAAGCTTTCTTT.

V and J are TRBV6-5 and TRBJ1-5; 10 nucleotides line up with TRBD1. V lost 6 bases and J lost 3; bases outside the gene matches: 5. The germline gives CDR1 MNHEY, CDR2 SVGAGI. CDR3 size: 15 residues. The CDR3 is CASSPDRGPNQPQHF. Written as DNA, the CDR3 is TGTGCCAGCAGCCCTGACAGGGGGCCCAATCAGCCCCAGCATTTT.

The chain employs TRBV10-3 and TRBJ2-5; D might be TRBD2 (6 bases). The length of the CDR3 is 16 residues. CDR1 ENHRY and CDR2 SYGVKD come from the germline V gene. Trimming took off 0 bases at V and 5 bases at J, with 16 bases between the two ends. The CDR3 nucleotides read TGTGCCATCAGTGAGTCGACGGGACTGACAGCGGAGACCCAGTACTTC. Its protein product is CAISESTGLTAETQYF.

The V gene is TRBV28, the J gene TRBJ2-7, with 7 bases lining up with TRBD1. The germline gives CDR1 MDHEN, CDR2 SYDVKM. This CDR3 comprises 17 residues. J was trimmed by 1 base and V by 4 bases; bases with no gene match: 13. CDR3 region: CASSSRWSRGYSYEQYF. As DNA, the CDR3 is TGTGCCAGCAGTTCCCGATGGAGCAGGGGGTATTCCTACGAGCAGTACTTC.

V gene TRBV19 combines with J gene TRBJ2-5; D is undetermined. The V and J ends lost 5 bases and 2 bases respectively, with 9 bases between them. CDR1 is LNHDA, CDR2 SQIVND, per germline (reference sequence). The CDR3 totals 13 residues. The CDR3 loop reads CASSVTVQETQYF. CDR3 DNA sequence: TGTGCCAGTAGTGTAACTGTTCAAGAGACCCAGTACTTC.

The V gene is TRBV7-2, the J gene TRBJ2-3; maybe TRBD2 (6 bases). From germline, CDR1 is SGHTA and CDR2 FQGNSA. The ends were cut back, 1 base at V and 6 bases at J, with 17 bases in the middle. This CDR3 comprises 16 residues. CDR3 nucleotide sequence: TGTGCCAGCAGCTTAGAAGGTGGCGGGGCCAGGGATACGCAGTATTTT. It translates to CASSLEGGGARDTQYF.

The chain recombines TRBV7-6 with TRBJ2-3; no clear D. The germline CDR1 and CDR2 sequences are SGHVS and FNYEAQ. The V and J ends lost 5 bases and 4 bases respectively, with 10 bases between them. This CDR3 comprises 13 residues. The CDR3 DNA follows: TGTGCCAGCAGCGTCCCACCGGCAGATACGCAGTATTTT. Its protein product is CASSVPPADTQYF.

The rearrangement links TRBV6-1 to TRBJ2-7; weak D call: TRBD1 (6 bases). Germline CDR1 MNHNS, CDR2 SASEGT. The CDR3 runs to 15 residues. Trimming left V 3 bases short and J 0 bases short, with 12 bases between. CDR3 amino acids: CASSDLAGASYEQYF. In DNA form, the CDR3 reads TGTGCCAGCAGTGATTTAGCAGGGGCCTCCTACGAGCAGTACTTC.

Notes on this clone: One end of the junction varies from germline; a read error may be responsible. The V and J genes are TRBV7-2 and TRBJ1-2; 9 nucleotides align to TRBD1. Germline lookup yields CDR1 SGHTA and CDR2 FQGNSA. The CDR3 has 15 amino acids. The DNA for the CDR3 is TGTGCCAGCACCTTACCCGGACAGGGGAGATATGGCTACACCTTC. Translated: CASTLPGQGRYGYTF.

The chain uses TRBV19 and TRBJ1-3; 7 bases line up with TRBD1. V shed 1 base and J 4 bases; nucleotides not matched to a gene: 4. The V gene's germline CDR1 is LNHDA and CDR2 SQIVND (reference sequence). The CDR3 spans 15 residues. The DNA of the CDR3 is TGTGCCAGTAGTATAGGACAGGGTGGCGGAAACACCATATATTTT. Its protein is CASSIGQGGGNTIYF.

This chain's CDR3 is CASSELAGANNEQFF. Here the CDR3 DNA reads TGTGCCAGCAGTGAGCTAGCGGGGGCCAACAATGAGCAGTTCTTC. The chain recombines TRBV6-4 with TRBJ2-1; the match to TRBD2 covers 10 bases. Germline V gives CDR1 MRHNA, CDR2 SNTAGT. V dropped 3 bases and J dropped 5; count of bases not matched to a gene: 4. The CDR3 has 15 residues.

The chain has TRBV29-1 and TRBJ1-3; D is unclear. The V end lost 7 bases, the J end lost 7 bases, and 17 bases lay between the germline ends. The CDR3 has 13 amino acids. Germline lookup yields CDR1 SQVTM and CDR2 ANQGSEA. The CDR3 loop is CSAEDRGGNTIYF. For the CDR3, the DNA is TGCAGCGCCGAGGACCGCGGAGGGAACACCATATATTTT.